A selection of T cell receptor beta chains follows, all from one sample in a study of CD8 T cells in ankylosing spondylitis. TCRdb analysed the 5' RACE reads with MiXCR anew, one entry per CDR3 protein. The table lists about 440,000 distinct CDR3 sequences, 15% to 20% of them singletons. The sequencing sample was made of blood, either unsorted or a sorted T cell fraction (not recorded which). Every receptor here comes from a male donor with ankylosing spondylitis. Each CDR3 is given with its conserved first and last residue. The D gene is left open where the match is weak. Clone size is stated in some rows and not others, as once, few, many or a class when expanded.

d_gene,v_gene,j_gene,abundance,CDR3nt,CDR3aa
TRBD1,TRBV12-3/TRBV12-4,TRBJ1-1,few,TGTGCCAGCAGTCCCCGGACAGGGGTGGGCACTGAAGCTTTCTTT,CASSPRTGVGTEAFF
TRBD2,TRBV4-3,TRBJ2-1,many,TGCGCCAGCAGCCAAGATCTAGGCAGGGGATGGGCTAGCGGGAGAAATGAGCAGTTCTTC,CASSQDLGRGWASGRNEQFF
TRBD2,TRBV5-6,TRBJ2-7,-,TGTGCCAGCAGCCCCTTGGAAGCGGGAGGGTCCTACGAGCAGTACTTC,CASSPLEAGGSYEQYF
TRBD2,TRBV9,TRBJ2-3,few,TGTGCCAGCAGCGTCTCGCCCTGGACTAGCGGGGGCTCGGCCCTACGCACAGATACGCAGTATTTT,CASSVSPWTSGGSALRTDTQYF
-,TRBV12-3/TRBV12-4,TRBJ2-2,-,TGTGCCAGCATTCTAGGACTAAACACCGGGGAGCTGTTTTTT,CASILGLNTGELFF
-,TRBV4-1,TRBJ1-4,few,TGCGCCAGCAGCCAAGATGGGCAGGGCCGGTTTGAAAAACTGTTTTTT,CASSQDGQGRFEKLFF
-,TRBV4-2,TRBJ2-7,few,TGTGCCAGCAGCCAAGAACCAGGGGTAACCTACGAGCAGTACTTC,CASSQEPGVTYEQYF
-,TRBV12-3/TRBV12-4,TRBJ2-5,-,TGTGCCAGCAACTCCGGGACAAGGGGTCCGGAGGAGATTCAAGAGACCCAGTACTTC,CASNSGTRGPEEIQETQYF
TRBD1,TRBV29-1,TRBJ2-2,once,TGCAGCGTTGTGGGCGGGACAGGGGTTAACGGGGAGCTGTTTTTT,CSVVGGTGVNGELFF
TRBD2,TRBV6-5,TRBJ2-1,-,TGTGCCAGCTGTACTAGCGGGGGTTACAATGAGCAGTTCTTC,CASCTSGGYNEQFF
-,TRBV7-9,TRBJ2-3,few,TGTGCCAGCAGCTCCCTGGGAAATACGCAGTATTTT,CASSSLGNTQYF
TRBD2,TRBV24-1,TRBJ2-1,many,TGTGCCACCAGTGATACAACTAGCGGGAGAGACACGTCCTACAATGAGCAGTTCTTC,CATSDTTSGRDTSYNEQFF
TRBD1,TRBV4-2,TRBJ2-6,-,TGTGCCAGCAGCCAAGGGACAGGGGGCTCTGGGGCCAACGTCCTGACTTTC,CASSQGTGGSGANVLTF
TRBD1,TRBV5-1,TRBJ1-1,-,TGCGCCAGCAGCTTGGAATTTAGGACAGGGGTAACCGAAGCTTTCTTT,CASSLEFRTGVTEAFF
TRBD1,TRBV7-9,TRBJ1-6,few,TGTGCCAGCAGCCGAGGCTCAGGGGGCTCACCCCTCCACTTT,CASSRGSGGSPLHF
-,TRBV28,TRBJ1-2,few,TGTGCCAGCAGTTTAACGACACCTATATCCTATGGCTACACCTTC,CASSLTTPISYGYTF
-,TRBV2,TRBJ2-2,-,TGTGCCAGCAGGAACACGAACACCGGGGAGCTGTTTTTT,CASRNTNTGELFF
TRBD2,TRBV6-4,TRBJ2-3,few,TGTGCCAGCAGTGGGACTAGCGGGAGCGATACGCAGTATTTT,CASSGTSGSDTQYF
-,TRBV20-1,TRBJ2-3,once,TGCAGTGCTAGAGAATCGGGGGTTGTGGATACGCAGTATTTT,CSARESGVVDTQYF
TRBD1,TRBV3-1,TRBJ1-2,few,TGTGCCAGCAGCAACTGGGACAGGATCAACTATGGCTACACCTTC,CASSNWDRINYGYTF
-,TRBV20-1,TRBJ1-2,few,TGCAGTGCTAGCCACGGTACAGGGAACTATGGCTACACCTTC,CSASHGTGNYGYTF
TRBD2,TRBV7-2,TRBJ2-3,-,TGTGCCAGCAGCACCTTCAGCGGGGGGGCGTATACGCAGTATTTT,CASSTFSGGAYTQYF
-,TRBV25-1,TRBJ1-2,few,TGTGCCAGCAGTGAGGGGGCAGGTTATGGCTACACCTTC,CASSEGAGYGYTF
-,TRBV19,TRBJ2-7,-,TGTGCCAGTAGTGGAGGGGCAGGGCGAAACTCCTACGAGCAGTACTTC,CASSGGAGRNSYEQYF